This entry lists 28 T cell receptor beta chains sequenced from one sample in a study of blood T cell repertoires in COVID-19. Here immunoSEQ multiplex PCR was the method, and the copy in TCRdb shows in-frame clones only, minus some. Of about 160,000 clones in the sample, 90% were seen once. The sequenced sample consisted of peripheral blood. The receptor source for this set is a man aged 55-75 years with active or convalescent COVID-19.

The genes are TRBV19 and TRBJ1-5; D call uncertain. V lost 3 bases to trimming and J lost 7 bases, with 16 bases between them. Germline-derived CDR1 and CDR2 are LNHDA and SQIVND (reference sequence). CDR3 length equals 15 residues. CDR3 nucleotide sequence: TGTGCCAGTAGTATTTTTTATGGAGTCCGGCAGCCCCAGCATTTT. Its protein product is CASSIFYGVRQPQHF.

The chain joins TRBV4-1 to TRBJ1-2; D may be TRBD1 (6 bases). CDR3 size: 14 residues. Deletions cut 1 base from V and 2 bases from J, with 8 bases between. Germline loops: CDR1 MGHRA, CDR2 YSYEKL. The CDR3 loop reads CASSQAGQNYGYTF. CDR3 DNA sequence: TGCGCCAGCAGCCAAGCCGGACAGAACTATGGCTACACCTTC.

The CDR3 DNA sequence: TGTGCCAGCAGCTCGTTGGTAGCGGGGGAAGAGACCCAGTACTTC. Translating gives CASSSLVAGEETQYF. This rearrangement joins TRBV5-4 to TRBJ2-5; 9 bases map to TRBD2. The germline CDR1 and CDR2 sequences are SGHNT and YYREEE (reference sequence). The CDR3 covers 15 residues. V was pared by 3 bases and J by 3 bases, with 6 bases of the junction left unmatched.

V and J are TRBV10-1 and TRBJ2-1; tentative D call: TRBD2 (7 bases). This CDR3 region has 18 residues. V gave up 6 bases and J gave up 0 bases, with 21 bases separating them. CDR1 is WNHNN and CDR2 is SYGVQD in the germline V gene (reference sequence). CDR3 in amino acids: CASSRSGGVASSYNEQFF. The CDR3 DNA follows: TGCGCCAGCAGCCGGTCGGGGGGCGTCGCGAGCTCCTACAATGAGCAGTTCTTC.

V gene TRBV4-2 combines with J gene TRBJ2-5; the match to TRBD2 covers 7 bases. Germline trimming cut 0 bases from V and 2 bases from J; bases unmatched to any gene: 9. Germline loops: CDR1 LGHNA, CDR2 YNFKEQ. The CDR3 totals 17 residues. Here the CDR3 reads CASSQDRVVAGQETQYF. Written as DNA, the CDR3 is TGTGCCAGCAGCCAAGATCGGGTGGTAGCGGGTCAAGAGACCCAGTACTTC.

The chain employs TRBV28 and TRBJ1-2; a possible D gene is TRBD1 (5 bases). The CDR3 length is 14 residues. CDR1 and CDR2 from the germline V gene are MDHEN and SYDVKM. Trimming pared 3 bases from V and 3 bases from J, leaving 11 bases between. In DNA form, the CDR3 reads TGTGCCAGCAGTTTCGAATACAGGTACTATGGCTACACCTTC. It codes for CASSFEYRYYGYTF.

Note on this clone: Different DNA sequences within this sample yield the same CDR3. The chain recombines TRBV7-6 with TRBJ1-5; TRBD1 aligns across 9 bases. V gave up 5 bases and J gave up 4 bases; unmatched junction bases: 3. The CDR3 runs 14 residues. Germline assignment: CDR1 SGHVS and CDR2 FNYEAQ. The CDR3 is CASSLTGGNQPQHF. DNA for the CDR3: TGTGCCAGCAGCCTGACAGGGGGAAATCAGCCCCAGCATTTT.

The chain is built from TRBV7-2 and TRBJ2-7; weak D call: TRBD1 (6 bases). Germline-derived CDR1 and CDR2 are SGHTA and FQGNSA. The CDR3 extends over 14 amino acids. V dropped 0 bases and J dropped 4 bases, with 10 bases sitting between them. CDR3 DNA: TGTGCCAGCAGCTTAGCCCCCCAGGGGTACGAGCAGTACTTC. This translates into CASSLAPQGYEQYF.

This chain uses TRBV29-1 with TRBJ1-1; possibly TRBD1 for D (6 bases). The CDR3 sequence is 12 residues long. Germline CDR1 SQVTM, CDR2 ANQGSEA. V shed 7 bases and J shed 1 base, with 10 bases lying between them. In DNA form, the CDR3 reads TGCAGCGCCACGACAGGGAACACTGAAGCTTTCTTT. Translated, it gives CSATTGNTEAFF.

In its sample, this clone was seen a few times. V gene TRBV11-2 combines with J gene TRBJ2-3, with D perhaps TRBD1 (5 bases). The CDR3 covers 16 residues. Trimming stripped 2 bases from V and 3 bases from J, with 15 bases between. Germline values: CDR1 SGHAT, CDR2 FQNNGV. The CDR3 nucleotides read TGTGCCAGCAGCTTACAGGGCCTACAGAGGACAGATACGCAGTATTTT. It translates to CASSLQGLQRTDTQYF.

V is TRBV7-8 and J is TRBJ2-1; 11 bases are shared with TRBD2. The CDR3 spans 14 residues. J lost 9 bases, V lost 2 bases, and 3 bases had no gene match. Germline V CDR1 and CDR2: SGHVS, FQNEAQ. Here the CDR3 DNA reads TGTGCCAGCAGCTTAATAGCGGGGGGGCCTGAGCAGTTCTTC. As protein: CASSLIAGGPEQFF.

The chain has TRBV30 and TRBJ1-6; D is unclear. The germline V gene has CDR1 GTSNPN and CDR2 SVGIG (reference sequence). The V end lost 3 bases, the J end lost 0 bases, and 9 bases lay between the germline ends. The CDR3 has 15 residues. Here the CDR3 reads CAWRSGSSYNSPLHF. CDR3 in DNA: TGTGCCTGGAGGTCGGGAAGCTCCTATAATTCACCCCTCCACTTT.

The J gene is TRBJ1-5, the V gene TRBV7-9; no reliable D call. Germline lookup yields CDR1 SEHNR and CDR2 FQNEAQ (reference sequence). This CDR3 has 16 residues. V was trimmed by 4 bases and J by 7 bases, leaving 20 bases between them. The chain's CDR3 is CASSSLLSGNGQPQHF. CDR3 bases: TGTGCCAGCAGCTCCCTGCTGAGCGGCAACGGGCAGCCCCAGCATTTT.

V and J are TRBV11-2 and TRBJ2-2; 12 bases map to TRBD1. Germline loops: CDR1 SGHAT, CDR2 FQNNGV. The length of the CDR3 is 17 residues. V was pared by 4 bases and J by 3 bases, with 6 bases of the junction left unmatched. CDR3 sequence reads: CASSSGRDRGHTGELFF. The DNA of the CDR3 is TGTGCCAGCAGCTCGGGCCGGGACAGGGGGCACACCGGGGAGCTGTTTTTT.

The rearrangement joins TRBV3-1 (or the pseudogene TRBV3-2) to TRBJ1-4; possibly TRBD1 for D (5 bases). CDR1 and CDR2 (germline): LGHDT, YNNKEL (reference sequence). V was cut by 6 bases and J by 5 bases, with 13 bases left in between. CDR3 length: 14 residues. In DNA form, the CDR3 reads TGTGCCAGCAGTACAACAGGACCAAATGAAAAACTGTTTTTT. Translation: CASSTTGPNEKLFF.

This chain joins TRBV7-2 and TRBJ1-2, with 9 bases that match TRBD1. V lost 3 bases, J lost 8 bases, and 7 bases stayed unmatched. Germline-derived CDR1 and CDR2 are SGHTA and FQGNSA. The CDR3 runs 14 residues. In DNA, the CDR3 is TGTGCCAGCAGCTTGACCCGGGACAGGGAGGGCTACACCTTC. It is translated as CASSLTRDREGYTF.

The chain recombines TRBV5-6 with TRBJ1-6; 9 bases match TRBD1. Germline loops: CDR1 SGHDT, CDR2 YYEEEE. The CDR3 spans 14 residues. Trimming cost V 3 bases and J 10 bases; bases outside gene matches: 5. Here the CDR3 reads CASSWGQGQSPLHF. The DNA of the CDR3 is TGTGCCAGCAGCTGGGGACAGGGACAATCACCCCTCCACTTT.

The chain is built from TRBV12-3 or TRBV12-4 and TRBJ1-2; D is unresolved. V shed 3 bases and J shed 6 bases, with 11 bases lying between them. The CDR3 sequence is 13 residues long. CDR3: CASSFVQSDGYTF. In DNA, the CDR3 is TGTGCCAGCAGTTTTGTACAAAGCGATGGCTACACCTTC.

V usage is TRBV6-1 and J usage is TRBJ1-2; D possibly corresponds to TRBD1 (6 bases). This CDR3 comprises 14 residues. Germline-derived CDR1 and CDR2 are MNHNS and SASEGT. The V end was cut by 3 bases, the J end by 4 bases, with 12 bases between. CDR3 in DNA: TGTGCCAGCAGTGATACAGGGAAAACCTATGGCTACACCTTC. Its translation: CASSDTGKTYGYTF.

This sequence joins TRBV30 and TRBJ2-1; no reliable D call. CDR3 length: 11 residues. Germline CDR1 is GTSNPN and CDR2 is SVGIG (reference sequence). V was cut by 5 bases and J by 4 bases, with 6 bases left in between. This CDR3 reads CAWRDYNEQFF. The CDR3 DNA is TGTGCCTGGCGAGATTACAATGAGCAGTTCTTC.

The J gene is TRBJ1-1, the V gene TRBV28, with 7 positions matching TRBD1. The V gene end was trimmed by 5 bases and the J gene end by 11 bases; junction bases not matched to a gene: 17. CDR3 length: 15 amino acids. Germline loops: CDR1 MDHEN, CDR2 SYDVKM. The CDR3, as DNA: TGTGCCAGCAGTCTCTCTTCAACAGGGGTAGATAAGGCTTTCTTT. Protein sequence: CASSLSSTGVDKAFF.

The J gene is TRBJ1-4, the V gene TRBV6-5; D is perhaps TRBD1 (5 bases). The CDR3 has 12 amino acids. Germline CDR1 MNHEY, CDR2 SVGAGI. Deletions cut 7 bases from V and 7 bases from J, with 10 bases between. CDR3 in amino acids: CASNSGREKLFF. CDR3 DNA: TGTGCCAGCAATTCAGGGCGTGAAAAACTGTTTTTT.

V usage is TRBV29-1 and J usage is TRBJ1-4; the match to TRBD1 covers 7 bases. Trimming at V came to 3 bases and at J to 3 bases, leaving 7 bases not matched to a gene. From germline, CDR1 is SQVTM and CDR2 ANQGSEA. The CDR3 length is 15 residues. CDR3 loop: CSVETSGTANEKLFF. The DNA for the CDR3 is TGCAGCGTTGAGACCTCCGGGACAGCTAATGAAAAACTGTTTTTT.

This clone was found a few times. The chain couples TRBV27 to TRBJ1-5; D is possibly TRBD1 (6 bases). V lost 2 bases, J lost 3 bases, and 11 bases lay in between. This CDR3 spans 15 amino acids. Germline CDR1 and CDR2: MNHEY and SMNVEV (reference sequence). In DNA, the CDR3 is TGTGCCAGCAGTTTAGGACAGCACCCCAATCAGCCCCAGCATTTT. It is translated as CASSLGQHPNQPQHF.

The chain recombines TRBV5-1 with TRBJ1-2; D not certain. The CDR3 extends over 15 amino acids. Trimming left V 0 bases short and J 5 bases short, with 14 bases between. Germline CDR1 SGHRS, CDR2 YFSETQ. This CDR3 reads CASSLEAGSGYGYTF. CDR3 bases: TGCGCCAGCAGCTTGGAGGCGGGTTCGGGATATGGCTACACCTTC.

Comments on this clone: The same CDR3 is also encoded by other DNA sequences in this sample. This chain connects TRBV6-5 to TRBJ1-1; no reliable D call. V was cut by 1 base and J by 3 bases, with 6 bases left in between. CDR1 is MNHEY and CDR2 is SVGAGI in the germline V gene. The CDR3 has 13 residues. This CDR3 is CASSYFRDTEAFF. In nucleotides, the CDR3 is TGTGCCAGCAGTTACTTCCGCGACACTGAAGCTTTCTTT.

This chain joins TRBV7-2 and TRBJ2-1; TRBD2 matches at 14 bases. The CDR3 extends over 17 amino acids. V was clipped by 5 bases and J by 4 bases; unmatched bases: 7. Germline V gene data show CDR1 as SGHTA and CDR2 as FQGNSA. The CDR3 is CASSQQTSGGGYNEQFF. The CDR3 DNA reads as TGTGCCAGCAGCCAACAGACTAGCGGGGGGGGTTACAATGAGCAGTTCTTC.

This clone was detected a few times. The DNA of the CDR3 is TGTGCCAGCAGCTTATCAGGGACAAATCCCAATCAGCCCCAGCATTTT. It yields the protein CASSLSGTNPNQPQHF. J is TRBJ1-5 and V is TRBV7-2, with D maybe TRBD1 (6 bases). The CDR3 is 16 residues long. V shed 2 bases and J shed 3 bases, with 14 bases lying between them. Germline loops: CDR1 SGHTA, CDR2 FQGNSA.